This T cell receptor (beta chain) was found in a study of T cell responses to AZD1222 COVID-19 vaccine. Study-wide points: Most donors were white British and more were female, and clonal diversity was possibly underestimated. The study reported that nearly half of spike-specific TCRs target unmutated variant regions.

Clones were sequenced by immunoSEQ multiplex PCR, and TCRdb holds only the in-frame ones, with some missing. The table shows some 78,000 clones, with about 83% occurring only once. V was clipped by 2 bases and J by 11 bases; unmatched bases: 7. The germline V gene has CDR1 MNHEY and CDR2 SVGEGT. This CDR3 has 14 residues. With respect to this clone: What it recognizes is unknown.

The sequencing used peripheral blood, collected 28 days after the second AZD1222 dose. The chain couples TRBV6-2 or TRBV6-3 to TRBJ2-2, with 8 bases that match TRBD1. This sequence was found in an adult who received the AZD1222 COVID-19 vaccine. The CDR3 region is CASSYLRGQGELFF. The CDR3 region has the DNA TGTGCCAGCAGTTACCTCAGGGGGCAAGGAGAGCTGTTTTTT.